Listed below are T cell receptor beta chains from one sample, sequenced in a study of cytomegalovirus exposure and HLA in healthy donors. TCRdb's table, derived via immunoSEQ multiplex PCR, lists solely in-frame clones and lacks some. The profile shows about 56,000 clones, 80% to 90% of them singletons. The sample taken for sequencing was PBMCs. These receptors were obtained from a woman younger than 35 in good health and CMV-seronegative. CDR3s include the opening cysteine and the closing phenylalanine or tryptophan. A D gene is named only where the DNA matches it firmly. Not all rows give a size; the values are once, few, many and, for expanded clones, a class.

NA,NA,TRBV4-3,TRBJ2-7,TGCGCCAGCAGCCAAGAAAGAGGTGGAAGCTCCTACGAGCAGTACTTC,CASSQERGGSSYEQYF
once,NA,TRBV27,TRBJ1-1,TGTGCCAGCAGTTTAGGACATCTGAACACTGAAGCTTTCTTT,CASSLGHLNTEAFF
NA,TRBD1,TRBV18,TRBJ2-3,TGTGCCAGCTCACCTGGGACAGGGGCACAACAAAATACGCAGTATTTT,CASSPGTGAQQNTQYF
NA,TRBD2,TRBV27,TRBJ2-1,TGTGCCAGCAGTTTATCGAGGACTAGGGCTCTCCATGAGCAGTTCTTC,CASSLSRTRALHEQFF
once,TRBD1,TRBV2,TRBJ1-1,TGTGCCAGCAGCGTCCGACCCGCCGGACAGGTGAACACTGAAGCTTTCTTT,CASSVRPAGQVNTEAFF
NA,NA,TRBV4-1,TRBJ1-1,TGCGCCAGCAGCCAAGGACCAGGCGTGAACACTGAAGCTTTCTTT,CASSQGPGVNTEAFF
NA,TRBD2,TRBV25-1,TRBJ2-5,TGTGCCAGCAGCCCGGGGGGGGCTAGCGGCCACCAAGAGACCCAGTACTTC,CASSPGGASGHQETQYF
NA,NA,TRBV6-5,TRBJ2-3,TGTGCCAGCAGTGAACTGGATACGCAGTATTTT,CASSELDTQYF
NA,NA,TRBV6-6,TRBJ2-3,TGTGCCAGCAGTTACTCCGGGACTCGCTCCACAGATACGCAGTATTTT,CASSYSGTRSTDTQYF
NA,NA,TRBV19,TRBJ2-1,TGTGCCAGTAGTCTCCCAGGGGTAGGTGAGCAGTTCTTC,CASSLPGVGEQFF
NA,NA,TRBV13,TRBJ1-1,TGTGCCAGCAGCCTCCGGGAACTCGGCCCTGAAGCTTTCTTT,CASSLRELGPEAFF
NA,TRBD2,TRBV28,TRBJ2-3,TGTGCCAGCACGAGACTAGCGGGAGCAACAGATACGCAGTATTTT,CASTRLAGATDTQYF
NA,NA,TRBV19,TRBJ1-2,TGTGCCAGTAGTATGGGAGGAAATAGGCATGGCTACACCTTC,CASSMGGNRHGYTF
NA,TRBD1,TRBV10-3,TRBJ1-2,TGTGCCATCAGTCTCGGGACAGCTAACTATGGCTACACCTTC,CAISLGTANYGYTF
NA,TRBD2,TRBV7-2,TRBJ2-1,TGTGCCAGCAGCTTAGGAGCGGGGGGGTCCCGCGAGCAGTTCTTC,CASSLGAGGSREQFF
NA,TRBD2,TRBV18,TRBJ2-1,TGTGCCAGCTCTCCAACGACTAGCGGGGGGGCAAATGAGCAGTTCTTC,CASSPTTSGGANEQFF
NA,NA,TRBV7-9,TRBJ2-2,TGTGCCAAGTCATGGGCCGACAACACCGGGGAGCTGTTTTTT,CAKSWADNTGELFF
NA,TRBD2,TRBV7-7,TRBJ2-1,TGTGCTAGCAGCTTAACCACCCCTAGCGGGATTTTCCCTAATGAGCAGTTCTTC,CASSLTTPSGIFPNEQFF
NA,NA,TRBV5-5,TRBJ2-1,TGTGCCAGCAGCTTGGGCCCTAGCAATGAGCAGTTCTTC,CASSLGPSNEQFF
NA,TRBD1,TRBV19,TRBJ1-5,TGTGCCAGTAGTAACGGACAGGGCAATCAGCCCCAGCATTTT,CASSNGQGNQPQHF
NA,NA,TRBV18,TRBJ1-1,TGTGCCAGCTCACCGGGACAGAACACTGAAGCTTTCTTT,CASSPGQNTEAFF
NA,TRBD1,TRBV6-5,TRBJ1-1,TGTGCCAGCAGTGTAGCAGGGACAGGCACTGAAGCTTTCTTT,CASSVAGTGTEAFF
NA,TRBD2,TRBV9,TRBJ2-2,TGTGCCAGCAGCGTAGGGGGTCGGGGGGTTGCCGGGGAGCTGTTTTTT,CASSVGGRGVAGELFF
few,TRBD2,TRBV7-2,TRBJ2-3,TGTGCCAGCAGCCCGACCGGGACTAGCGGGAACACAGATACGCAGTATTTT,CASSPTGTSGNTDTQYF
NA,NA,TRBV5-1,TRBJ2-1,TGCGCCAGCAGCTTGGGCAGCGGCACCGCCAATGAGCAGTTCTTC,CASSLGSGTANEQFF
NA,TRBD1,TRBV11-3,TRBJ1-2,TGTGCCAGCAGCACAGGTCCCGGGACAGCGGCCTATGGCTACACCTTC,CASSTGPGTAAYGYTF
NA,TRBD1,TRBV4-1,TRBJ1-1,TGCGCCAGCAGCCGGACAGGAAGGACTGAAGCTTTCTTT,CASSRTGRTEAFF
NA,NA,TRBV27,TRBJ1-5,TGTGCCAGCAGTTCCGACAGGTCCGGGAGCAATCAGCCCCAGCATTTT,CASSSDRSGSNQPQHF
NA,TRBD1,TRBV2,TRBJ1-5,TGTGCCAGCAAACAGGGGGCAAATCAGCCCCAGCATTTT,CASKQGANQPQHF
NA,NA,TRBV15,TRBJ1-5,TGTGCCACCAGCAGAGACCTCGGACAATTTCAGCCCCAGCATTTT,CATSRDLGQFQPQHF
NA,NA,TRBV27,TRBJ2-3,TGTGCCAGCAGCCGACCGAGGAGCACAGATACGCAGTATTTT,CASSRPRSTDTQYF
few,NA,TRBV7-2,TRBJ2-7,TGTGCCAGCAGCCCGGACTATAGTTCCTACGAGCAGTACTTC,CASSPDYSSYEQYF
NA,TRBD2,TRBV18,TRBJ2-5,TGTGCCAGCTCACCGCAGGGACTAGCGGGGATAAAGACCCAGTACTTC,CASSPQGLAGIKTQYF
NA,NA,TRBV9,TRBJ1-1,TGTGCCAGCAGCGTAGAGCCGGGGTTGAACACTGAAGCTTTCTTT,CASSVEPGLNTEAFF
NA,TRBD1,TRBV6-5,TRBJ2-5,TGTGCCAGCAGTGAAGGACAGGGACAGACCCAGTACTTC,CASSEGQGQTQYF
NA,NA,TRBV7-2,TRBJ2-1,TGTGCCAGCAGCCCCCAACAAGTCCGAAATGAGCAGTTCTTC,CASSPQQVRNEQFF
NA,NA,TRBV5-1,TRBJ2-2,TGCGCCAGCAGCTTGGACAGGGCGGACACCGGGGAGCTGTTTTTT,CASSLDRADTGELFF
NA,NA,TRBV15,TRBJ2-7,TGTGCCACCAGCGCAGGCTCCTACGAGCAGTACTTC,CATSAGSYEQYF
NA,TRBD1,TRBV4-2,TRBJ1-2,TGTGCCAGCAGCCAACAAGGGACAGCTTCTAACTATGGCTACACCTTC,CASSQQGTASNYGYTF
once,NA,TRBV6-1,TRBJ1-2,TGTGCCAGCAGAACTACAGGAGTTAACTATGGCTACACCTTC,CASRTTGVNYGYTF
NA,TRBD1,TRBV5-1,TRBJ2-2,TGCGCCAGCAGGTATTCGGGACAGTCTGTGGGGAACACCGGGGAGCTGTTTTTT,CASRYSGQSVGNTGELFF
NA,TRBD2,TRBV5-4,TRBJ2-2,TGTGCCAGCAGCTCCCCAGGACTAGCTGCGAACACCGGGGAGCTGTTTTTT,CASSSPGLAANTGELFF
NA,NA,TRBV28,TRBJ1-2,TGTGCCAGCAGTTCACTGAGACTGTTTAACTATGGCTACACCTTC,CASSSLRLFNYGYTF
once,TRBD2,TRBV13,TRBJ2-2,TGTGCCAGCAGCCCCGGGACTAGCGGGGCCTCCGGGGAGCTGTTTTTT,CASSPGTSGASGELFF
NA,TRBD1,TRBV7-9,TRBJ2-7,TGTGCCAGCAGCATACAGGGGGCCTACGAGCAGTACTTC,CASSIQGAYEQYF
few,TRBD1,TRBV6-5,TRBJ1-2,TGTGCCAGCAAACGAGGGACAGAGTATGGCTACACCTTC,CASKRGTEYGYTF
NA,NA,TRBV28,TRBJ2-3,TGTGCCAGCAGTTTCGCCAGGGGGAGGAGCACAGATACGCAGTATTTT,CASSFARGRSTDTQYF
NA,TRBD1,TRBV27,TRBJ2-2,TGTGCCAGCAGTCAGGGGGCAGACACCGGGGAGCTGTTTTTT,CASSQGADTGELFF
NA,TRBD1,TRBV5-6,TRBJ1-5,TGTGCCAGCAGCCGGACAGGGATTAGCAATCAGCCCCAGCATTTT,CASSRTGISNQPQHF
NA,TRBD1,TRBV29-1,TRBJ2-2,TGCAGCGTCTACGGACAGGCGGACGGGGAGCTGTTTTTT,CSVYGQADGELFF
NA,NA,TRBV6-6,TRBJ1-1,TGTGCCAGCAGTTATGGGCCGAACCGCCAGGCTTTCTTT,CASSYGPNRQAFF
NA,TRBD1,TRBV18,TRBJ1-6,TGTGCCAGCTCACCCGGACAGGGTGGGTATAATTCACCCCTCCACTTT,CASSPGQGGYNSPLHF
NA,TRBD1,TRBV19,TRBJ2-2,TGTGCCAGTAGTATTGGGACAGGGATCACCGGGGAGCTGTTTTTT,CASSIGTGITGELFF
NA,NA,TRBV6-5,TRBJ2-7,TGTGCCAGCAGTTACTCGACAGTGGGGACCTACGAGCAGTACTTC,CASSYSTVGTYEQYF